This TCR beta chain was identified in a study of CD8+CD57+ T cells in acquired aplastic anemia. Trimming at V came to 2 bases and at J to 3 bases, leaving 6 bases not matched to a gene. The length of the CDR3 is 16 residues. Germline assignment: CDR1 SGHAT and CDR2 FQDESV (reference sequence). Genomic DNA provided the template from which TCR beta VDJ and CDR3 profiles were obtained. TCRdb reprocessed the reads via MiXCR and lists one record per CDR3 protein. This repertoire shows some 190,000 distinct CDR3 sequences, 46% found once; its top ten account for about 2.9%. Sequencing was done on a sample of sorted CD4+, CD8+, or CD8+CD57+ T cells (not recorded which) from PBMCs. The rearrangement joins TRBV11-1 to TRBJ2-7; TRBD2 matches at 11 bases. This sequence originates from a human donor in good health. CDR3 DNA sequence: TGTGCCAGCAGCTTACTAACCGGGACTAGCGGCTACGAGCAGTACTTC. This codes for CASSLLTGTSGYEQYF.